The source of this TCR beta chain is a study of T-cell reconstitution after alpha-beta-depleted transplantation in children. This clonotype was observed many times. As yet, its antigen is unknown. Unique molecular identifiers tagged the TCRbeta library. MiXCR, applied by TCRdb to the PCR reads, yields one record per CDR3 protein. The table has fewer than 20,000 distinct CDR3 sequences, around 5.1% seen once. Study-wide points: As was reported, about two months after transplant, alpha-beta T cells came from several hundred expanded graft clones.

The CDR3 consists of 15 residues. V lost 5 bases and J 0 bases, leaving 13 bases between the germline ends. Germline V gene data show CDR1 as SQVTM and CDR2 as ANQGSEA. This chain uses TRBV29-1 with TRBJ2-2; the D is unclear. This sequence was found in a boy aged 5-17 years with acute lymphoblastic leukemia, due to receive a stem cell transplant. The source was PBMCs, collected before TCRalphabeta/CD19-depleted stem cell transplant. The CDR3 sequence: CSVRPDGTNTGELFF. CDR3 DNA: TGCAGCGTTCGGCCGGACGGTACGAACACCGGGGAGCTGTTTTTT.